This T cell receptor beta chain originates from a study of cytomegalovirus exposure and HLA in healthy donors. Points from the study as a whole: The authors later linked a missense DCLRE1C variant to TCR beta V- and J-gene trimming. Analyzed later, most CMV-associated TCR beta chains appeared HLA-restricted.

V was shortened by 1 base and J by 2 bases, with 9 bases between the two germline ends. This CDR3 has 15 residues. CDR1 and CDR2 from the germline V gene are LGHNA and YSLEER. As to this clone: Its antigen is unknown.

The PCR employed 60 Vbeta primers together with 13 Jbeta primers. Data came from immunoSEQ multiplex PCR; TCRdb stores just in-frame clones and leaves some out. The repertoire holds about 120,000 clones, around 70% seen once, with around 9% in the top ten. Input material: PBMCs. The TCR was taken from a man aged 25-45 years in good health and CMV-seropositive. The V gene is TRBV4-3, the J gene TRBJ1-3; D might be TRBD1 (6 bases). The CDR3 DNA reads as TGCGCCAGCAGCCAAGTGGACAGCCCTGGAAACACCATATATTTT. Translating it yields CASSQVDSPGNTIYF.